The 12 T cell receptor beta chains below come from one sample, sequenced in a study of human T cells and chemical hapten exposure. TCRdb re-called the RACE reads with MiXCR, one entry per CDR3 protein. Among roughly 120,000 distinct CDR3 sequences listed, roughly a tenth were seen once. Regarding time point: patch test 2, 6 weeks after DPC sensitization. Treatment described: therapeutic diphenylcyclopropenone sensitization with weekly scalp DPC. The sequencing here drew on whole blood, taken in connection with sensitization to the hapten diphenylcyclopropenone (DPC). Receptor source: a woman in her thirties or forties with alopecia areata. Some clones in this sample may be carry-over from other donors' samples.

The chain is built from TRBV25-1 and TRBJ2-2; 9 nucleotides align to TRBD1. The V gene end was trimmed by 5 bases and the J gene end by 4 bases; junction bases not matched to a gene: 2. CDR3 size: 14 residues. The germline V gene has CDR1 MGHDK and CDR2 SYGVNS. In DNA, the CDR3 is TGTGCCAGCAGTTTGACAGGGGGCACCGGGGAGCTGTTTTTT. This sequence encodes CASSLTGGTGELFF.

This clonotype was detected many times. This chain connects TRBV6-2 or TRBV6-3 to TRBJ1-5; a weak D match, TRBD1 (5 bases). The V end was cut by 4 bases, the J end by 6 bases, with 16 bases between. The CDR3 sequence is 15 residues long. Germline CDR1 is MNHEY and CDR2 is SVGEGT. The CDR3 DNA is TGTGCCAGCAGTTCCTCAGGGTATCTCGGTCAGCCCCAGCATTTT. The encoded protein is CASSSSGYLGQPQHF.

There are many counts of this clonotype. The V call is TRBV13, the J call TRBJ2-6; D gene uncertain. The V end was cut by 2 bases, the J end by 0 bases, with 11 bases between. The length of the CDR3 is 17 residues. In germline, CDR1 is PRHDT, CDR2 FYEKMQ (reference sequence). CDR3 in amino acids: CASSLNRWGSGANVLTF. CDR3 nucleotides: TGTGCCAGCAGCTTAAATCGTTGGGGCTCTGGGGCCAACGTCCTGACTTTC.

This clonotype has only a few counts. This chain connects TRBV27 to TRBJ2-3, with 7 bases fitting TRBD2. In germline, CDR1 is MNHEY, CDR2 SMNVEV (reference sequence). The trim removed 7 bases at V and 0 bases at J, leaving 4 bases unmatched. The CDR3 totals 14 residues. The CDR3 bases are TGTGCCAGCAACCCGCGGGGGAGCACAGATACGCAGTATTTT. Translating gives CASNPRGSTDTQYF.

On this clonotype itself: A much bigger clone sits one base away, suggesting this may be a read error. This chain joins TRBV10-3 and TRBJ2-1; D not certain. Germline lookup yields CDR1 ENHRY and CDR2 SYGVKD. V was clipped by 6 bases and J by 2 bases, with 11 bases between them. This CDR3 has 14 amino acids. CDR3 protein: CAIRGHGPYNEQFF. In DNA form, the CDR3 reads TGTGCCATCAGAGGGCATGGCCCCTACAATGAGCAGTTCTTC.

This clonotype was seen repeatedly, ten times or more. The CDR3: CASSLSGQDYSPLHF. The DNA of the CDR3 is TGTGCCAGCAGCTTATCCGGCCAGGACTATTCACCCCTCCACTTT. The rearrangement joins TRBV7-9 to TRBJ1-6; D is undetermined. The germline gives CDR1 SEHNR, CDR2 FQNEAQ (reference sequence). V was pared by 2 bases and J by 8 bases, with 13 bases between. The CDR3 loop spans 15 amino acids.

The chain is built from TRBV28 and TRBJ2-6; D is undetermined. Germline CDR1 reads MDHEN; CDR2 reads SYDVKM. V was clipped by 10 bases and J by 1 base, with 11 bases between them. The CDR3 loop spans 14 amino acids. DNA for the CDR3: TGTGCCACCAGAGGACGGTCTGGGGCCAACGTCCTGACTTTC. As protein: CATRGRSGANVLTF. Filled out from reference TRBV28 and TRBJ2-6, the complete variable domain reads DVKVTQSSRYLVKRTGEKVFLECVQDMDHENMFWYRQDPGLGLRLIYFSYDVKMKEKGDIPEGYSVSREKKERFSLILESASTNQTSMYLCATRGRSGANVLTFGAGSRLTVL.

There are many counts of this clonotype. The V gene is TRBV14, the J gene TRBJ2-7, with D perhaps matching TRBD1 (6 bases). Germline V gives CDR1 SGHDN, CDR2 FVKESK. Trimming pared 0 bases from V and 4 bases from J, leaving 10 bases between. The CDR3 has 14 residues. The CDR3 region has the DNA TGTGCCAGCAGCCAAGACCGTAGGGGGTACGAGCAGTACTTC. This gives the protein CASSQDRRGYEQYF. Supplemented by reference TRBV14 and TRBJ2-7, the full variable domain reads EAGVTQFPSHSVIEKGQTVTLRCDPISGHDNLYWYRRVMGKEIKFLLHFVKESKQDESGMPNNRFLAERTGGTYSTLKVQPAELEDSGVYFCASSQDRRGYEQYFGPGTRLTVT.

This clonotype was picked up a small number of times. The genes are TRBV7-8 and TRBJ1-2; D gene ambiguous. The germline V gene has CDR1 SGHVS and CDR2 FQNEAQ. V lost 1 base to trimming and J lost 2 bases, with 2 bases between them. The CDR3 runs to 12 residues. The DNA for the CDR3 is TGTGCCAGCAGCTTAGAGAACTATGGCTACACCTTC. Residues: CASSLENYGYTF.

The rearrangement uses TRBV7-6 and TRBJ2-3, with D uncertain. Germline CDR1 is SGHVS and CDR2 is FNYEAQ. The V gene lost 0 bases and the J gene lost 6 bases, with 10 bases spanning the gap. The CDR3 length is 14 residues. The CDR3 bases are TGTGCCAGCAGCTTAGCAGGCCCCCGGGATACGCAGTATTTT. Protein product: CASSLAGPRDTQYF.

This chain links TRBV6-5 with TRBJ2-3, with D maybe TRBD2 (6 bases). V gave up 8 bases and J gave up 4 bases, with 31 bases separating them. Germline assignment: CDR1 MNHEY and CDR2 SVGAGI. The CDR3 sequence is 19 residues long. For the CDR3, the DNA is TGTGCCAGCCGGTCTCGAGTAGGAGGGGCGGCCCCGGTCGCAGATACGCAGTATTTT. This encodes CASRSRVGGAAPVADTQYF.

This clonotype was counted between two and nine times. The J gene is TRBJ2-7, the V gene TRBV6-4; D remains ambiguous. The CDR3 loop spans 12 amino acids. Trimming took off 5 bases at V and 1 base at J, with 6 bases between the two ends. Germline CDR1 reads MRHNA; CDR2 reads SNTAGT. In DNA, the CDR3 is TGTGCCAGCAGTAGCAGGTCCTACGAGCAGTACTTC. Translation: CASSSRSYEQYF.